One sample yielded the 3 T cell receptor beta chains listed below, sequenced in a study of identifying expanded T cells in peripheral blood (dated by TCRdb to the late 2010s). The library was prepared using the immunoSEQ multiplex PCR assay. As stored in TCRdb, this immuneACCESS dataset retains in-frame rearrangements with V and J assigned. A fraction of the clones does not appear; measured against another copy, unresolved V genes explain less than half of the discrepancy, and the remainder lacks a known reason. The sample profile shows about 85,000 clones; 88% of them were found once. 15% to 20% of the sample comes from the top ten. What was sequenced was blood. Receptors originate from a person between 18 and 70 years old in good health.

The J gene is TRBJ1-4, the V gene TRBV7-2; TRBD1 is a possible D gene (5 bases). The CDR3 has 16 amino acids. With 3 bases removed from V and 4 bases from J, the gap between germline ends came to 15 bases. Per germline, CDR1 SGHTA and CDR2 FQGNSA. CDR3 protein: CASSLGDGPYNEKLFF. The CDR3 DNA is TGTGCCAGCAGCTTGGGGGACGGACCCTATAATGAAAAACTGTTTTTT.

CDR3 amino acids: CASSQGGSSYEQYF. The CDR3 DNA reads TGTGCCAGCAGCCAAGGGGGGAGCTCCTACGAGCAGTACTTC. The V and J genes are TRBV4-2 and TRBJ2-7; the D gene could be TRBD1 or TRBD2 (5 bases each). The CDR3 runs to 14 residues. The germline V gene has CDR1 LGHNA and CDR2 YNFKEQ. V was shortened by 1 base and J by 0 bases, with 7 bases between the two germline ends.

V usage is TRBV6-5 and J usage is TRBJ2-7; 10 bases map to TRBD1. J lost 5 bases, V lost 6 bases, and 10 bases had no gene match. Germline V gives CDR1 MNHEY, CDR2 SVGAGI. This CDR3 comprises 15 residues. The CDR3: CASRFSGTGEDEQYF. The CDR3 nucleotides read TGTGCCAGCAGATTCTCCGGGACAGGGGAGGACGAGCAGTACTTC.